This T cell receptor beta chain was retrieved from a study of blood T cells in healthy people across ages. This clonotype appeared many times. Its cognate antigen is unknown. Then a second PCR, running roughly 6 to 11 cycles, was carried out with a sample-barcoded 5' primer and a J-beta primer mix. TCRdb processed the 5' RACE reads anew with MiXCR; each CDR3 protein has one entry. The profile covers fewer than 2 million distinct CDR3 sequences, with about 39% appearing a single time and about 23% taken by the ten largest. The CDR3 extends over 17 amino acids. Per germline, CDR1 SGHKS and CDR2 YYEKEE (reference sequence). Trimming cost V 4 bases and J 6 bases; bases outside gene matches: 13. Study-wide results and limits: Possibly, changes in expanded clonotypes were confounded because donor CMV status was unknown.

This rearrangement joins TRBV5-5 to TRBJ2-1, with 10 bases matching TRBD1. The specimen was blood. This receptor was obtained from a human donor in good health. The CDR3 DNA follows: TGTGCCAGCAGCCCACGGGACAGGGGAATCTTTGCCAATGAGCAGTTCTTC. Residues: CASSPRDRGIFANEQFF.